A single sample is the source of the 14 T cell receptor beta chains below, sequenced in a study of cytomegalovirus exposure and HLA in healthy donors. Some clones are missing from TCRdb's copy, which holds only in-frame ones; the method was immunoSEQ multiplex PCR. Here the sample spans tens of thousands of clones, roughly nine tenths being singletons. The sequencing sample was made of PBMCs. These receptors were obtained from a man between 18 and 35 years old in good health and CMV-seronegative.

This chain joins TRBV6-5 and TRBJ2-5; D might be TRBD1 (5 bases). Deletions cut 5 bases from V and 1 base from J, with 11 bases between. Germline assignment: CDR1 MNHEY and CDR2 SVGAGI. The CDR3 has 14 residues. The CDR3: CASSPGAAQETQYF. The CDR3 DNA is TGTGCCAGCAGTCCTGGGGCGGCCCAAGAGACCCAGTACTTC.

V is TRBV9 and J is TRBJ1-2; TRBD1 agrees at 7 bases. V lost 0 bases, J lost 2 bases, and 7 bases stayed unmatched. This CDR3 has 16 amino acids. Germline loops: CDR1 SGDLS, CDR2 YYNGEE. For the CDR3, the DNA is TGTGCCAGCAGCGTAGCAATGTCAGGGGGAAACTATGGCTACACCTTC. Translated, it gives CASSVAMSGGNYGYTF.

This chain joins TRBV5-5 and TRBJ2-3; no definite D call. V was trimmed by 0 bases and J by 6 bases, leaving 8 bases between them. CDR1 is SGHKS and CDR2 is YYEKEE in the germline V gene (reference sequence). The CDR3 sequence is 13 residues long. The CDR3 here is CASSLVLRDTQYF. The CDR3 DNA sequence: TGTGCCAGCAGCTTGGTCCTACGGGATACGCAGTATTTT.

The table lists this clone with a count of one. V is TRBV9 and J is TRBJ2-7, with TRBD2 matching over 13 bases. In germline, CDR1 is SGDLS, CDR2 YYNGEE. The V segment lost 1 base and the J segment 5 bases; nucleotides outside the gene matches: 15. The CDR3 sequence is 19 residues long. CDR3 DNA: TGTGCCAGCAGCGTACTAGGTGGGACTAGCGGGACGATAGGGGACGAGCAGTACTTC. As protein: CASSVLGGTSGTIGDEQYF. Based on the CDR3 plus reference TRBV9 and TRBJ2-7, the full variable domain is DSGVTQTPKHLITATGQRVTLRCSPRSGDLSVYWYQQSLDQGLQFLIQYYNGEERAKGNILERFSAQQFPDLHSELNLSSLELGDSALYFCASSVLGGTSGTIGDEQYFGPGTRLTVT.

V is TRBV7-9 and J is TRBJ2-1; TRBD2 might be the D (5 bases). The germline V gene encodes CDR1 SEHNR and CDR2 FQNEAQ (reference sequence). CDR3 length: 13 amino acids. Trimming left V 0 bases short and J 8 bases short, with 8 bases between. CDR3 residues: CASSLAPGDEQFF. CDR3 DNA sequence: TGTGCCAGCAGCTTAGCGCCCGGGGATGAGCAGTTCTTC.

The chain recombines TRBV19 with TRBJ2-5; possibly TRBD1 for D (6 bases). The CDR3 has 16 residues. The V end lost 3 bases, the J end lost 0 bases, and 14 bases lay between the germline ends. Germline V lookup: CDR1 LNHDA, CDR2 SQIVND (reference sequence). DNA of the CDR3: TGTGCCAGTAGTATGGTAACAGGGCTCTACCAAGAGACCCAGTACTTC. Translated: CASSMVTGLYQETQYF.

The chain combines TRBV6-5 with TRBJ2-7; 8 bases are a match to TRBD1. The CDR3 covers 16 residues. Per germline, CDR1 MNHEY and CDR2 SVGAGI. J gave up 2 bases and V 4 bases, and 10 bases lay outside the gene matches. The CDR3 sequence is CASSFSSGQAPYEQYF. For the CDR3, the DNA is TGTGCCAGCAGTTTCTCCTCGGGACAGGCCCCCTACGAGCAGTACTTC.

The genes are TRBV7-9 and TRBJ1-1, with TRBD1 matching 7 bases. V shed 3 bases and J 12 bases; nucleotides not matched to a gene: 7. Germline-derived CDR1 and CDR2 are SEHNR and FQNEAQ (reference sequence). This CDR3 spans 12 amino acids. CDR3 amino acids: CASSFEDRRTFF. CDR3 nucleotide sequence: TGTGCCAGCAGCTTCGAGGACAGGAGAACTTTCTTT.

This chain joins TRBV7-2 and TRBJ2-1; 16 bases fit TRBD2. The CDR3 length is 13 residues. With V trimmed by 5 bases and J by 15 bases, 4 bases remained unmatched. CDR1 is SGHTA, CDR2 FQGNSA, per germline. The CDR3 is CASSVGLAGGPFF. The CDR3 DNA sequence: TGTGCCAGCAGCGTGGGACTAGCGGGAGGGCCGTTCTTC.

The V call is TRBV5-6, the J call TRBJ1-2; 7 nucleotides align to TRBD1. The J segment lost 4 bases and the V segment lost 4 bases, leaving 4 bases of the junction unmatched. The CDR3 sequence is 13 residues long. CDR1 SGHDT and CDR2 YYEEEE come from the germline V gene. CDR3 sequence reads: CASSNTGVYGYTF. DNA for the CDR3: TGTGCCAGCAGCAACACAGGGGTCTATGGCTACACCTTC.

The chain has TRBV9 and TRBJ2-3; TRBD2 aligns across 11 bases. Trimming at V came to 4 bases and at J to 5 bases, leaving 3 bases not matched to a gene. The V gene's germline CDR1 is SGDLS and CDR2 YYNGEE. This CDR3 is built from 14 residues. CDR3 in amino acids: CASSLAGGGDTQYF. The CDR3 DNA reads as TGTGCCAGCAGCCTAGCGGGAGGAGGAGATACGCAGTATTTT.

The chain employs TRBV2 and TRBJ2-7; no reliable D call. The CDR3 length is 13 residues. V lost 6 bases, J lost 3 bases, and 12 bases lay in between. CDR1 is SNHLY and CDR2 is FYNNEI in the germline V gene. The CDR3 sequence is CASSATYDYEQYF. The CDR3 DNA reads as TGTGCCAGCAGCGCCACTTACGACTACGAGCAGTACTTC.

The CDR3, as DNA: TGCGCCAGCAGCTTCTTAGCGGGAGGCCCCAGTGAGCAGTTCTTC. It is translated as CASSFLAGGPSEQFF. The chain recombines TRBV5-1 with TRBJ2-1; 10 bases are a match to TRBD2. V was clipped by 2 bases and J by 9 bases; unmatched bases: 8. The CDR3 runs to 15 residues. Germline V CDR1 and CDR2: SGHRS, YFSETQ.

The chain combines TRBV11-2 with TRBJ2-7; D is perhaps TRBD2 (5 bases). The CDR3 is 12 residues long. Trimming took 6 bases from V and 7 from J, leaving 13 bases between them. The germline CDR1 and CDR2 sequences are SGHAT and FQNNGV. The CDR3 region is CASSSGPGEQYF. CDR3 nucleotide sequence: TGTGCCAGCAGTTCTGGGCCGGGGGAGCAGTACTTC.